Below, 28 T cell receptor beta chains from the same sample are listed, as sequenced in a study of OX40 agonist ivuxolimab in advanced cancers. The data were produced by immunoSEQ multiplex PCR, yet TCRdb's version contains in-frame clones alone and is incomplete. The sample has some 70,000 clones, approximately 90% seen once. The sequencing used CD4+ or CD8+ T cells sorted from blood, collected in a trial of the OX40 agonist ivuxolimab. The receptors come from an adult with an advanced solid tumor such as melanoma, head and neck, liver or kidney cancer.

This clone is a singleton in its sample. The CDR3 DNA reads TGTGCCAGCAGTGTAAACAGGGGGCAAACTGAAGCTTTCTTT. Translated, it gives CASSVNRGQTEAFF. V is TRBV6-1 and J is TRBJ1-1, with TRBD1 matching 9 bases. Germline CDR1 is MNHNS and CDR2 is SASEGT. This CDR3 has 14 residues. The V and J ends lost 4 bases and 5 bases, in that order; junction bases with no gene match: 5.

The rearrangement uses TRBV7-9 and TRBJ1-2, with D unclear. Germline values: CDR1 SEHNR, CDR2 FQNEAQ (reference sequence). The CDR3 has 13 residues. With 5 bases removed from V and 8 bases from J, the gap between germline ends came to 15 bases. CDR3 amino acids: CASSQDILRGYTF. CDR3 sequence (DNA): TGTGCCAGCAGCCAAGACATCCTTAGAGGCTACACCTTC.

The rearrangement joins TRBV6-5 to TRBJ2-7; D is unclear. Per the germline V gene, CDR1 is MNHEY and CDR2 is SVGAGI. V was pared by 0 bases and J by 1 base, with 7 bases between. CDR3 length equals 14 residues. The DNA of the CDR3 is TGTGCCAGCAGTTACTCGGAACAGTCCTACGAGCAGTACTTC. It yields the protein CASSYSEQSYEQYF.

In DNA form, the CDR3 reads TGTGCCTGGGGTGGCGACACCGGGGAGCTGTTTTTT. It codes for CAWGGDTGELFF. The chain links TRBV30 to TRBJ2-2; D gene unclear. CDR1 GTSNPN and CDR2 SVGIG come from the germline V gene (reference sequence). V lost 5 bases to trimming and J lost 3 bases, with 7 bases between them. The CDR3 is 12 residues long.

The chain combines TRBV4-2 with TRBJ2-5; D is unclear. The germline CDR1 and CDR2 sequences are LGHNA and YNFKEQ. Trimming took 1 base from V and 3 from J, leaving 15 bases between them. The CDR3 has 16 residues. CDR3 sequence reads: CASSQVLSVVEETQYF. The DNA for the CDR3 is TGTGCCAGCAGCCAAGTGCTGAGCGTAGTCGAAGAGACCCAGTACTTC.

This clone came up once. The genes are TRBV29-1 and TRBJ1-1; no firm D call. Germline loops: CDR1 SQVTM, CDR2 ANQGSEA. V was cut by 4 bases and J by 4 bases, with 16 bases left in between. CDR3 length: 14 amino acids. CDR3 amino acids: CSVGGGWGSTEAFF. The CDR3 DNA reads TGCAGCGTTGGAGGTGGGTGGGGAAGCACTGAAGCTTTCTTT.

This rearrangement joins TRBV2 to TRBJ2-2, with TRBD2 matching over 14 bases. V was clipped by 8 bases and J by 6 bases; unmatched bases: 17. The CDR3 length is 19 residues. CDR1 and CDR2 from the germline V gene are SNHLY and FYNNEI. CDR3 bases: TGTGCCAGCGGTCAGGGACTAGCGGGAGCAGCCCTAGTCCCCGGGGAGCTGTTTTTT. Translating it yields CASGQGLAGAALVPGELFF.

The chain recombines TRBV27 with TRBJ1-1; no definite D call. The V gene's germline CDR1 is MNHEY and CDR2 SMNVEV (reference sequence). Trimming pared 2 bases from V and 4 bases from J, leaving 8 bases between. The CDR3 consists of 13 residues. The CDR3 is CASSLIVSTEAFF. The CDR3 bases are TGTGCCAGCAGTTTAATAGTTTCCACTGAAGCTTTCTTT.

This sequence joins TRBV6-4 and TRBJ1-4; D ambiguous. The CDR3 is 20 amino acids. Per the germline V gene, CDR1 is MRHNA and CDR2 is SNTAGT. The V and J ends lost 7 bases and 5 bases respectively, with 32 bases between them. The DNA of the CDR3 is TGTGCCAGCAAGGCAGTTGCGGATGAAATGAATCGAGGGCACAATGAAAAACTGTTTTTT. This gives the protein CASKAVADEMNRGHNEKLFF.

The CDR3 is CASSSHPGPQYF. In DNA form, the CDR3 reads TGTGCCAGCAGCTCCCACCCCGGGCCGCAGTACTTC. This chain joins TRBV13 and TRBJ2-5; D unclear. There are 12 residues in the CDR3. Trimming took 4 bases from V and 11 from J, leaving 14 bases between them. The germline V gene has CDR1 PRHDT and CDR2 FYEKMQ (reference sequence).

The rearrangement uses TRBV30 and TRBJ2-5, with D uncertain. V was pared by 4 bases and J by 2 bases, with 11 bases between. This CDR3 spans 13 amino acids. Germline V gene lookup returns CDR1 GTSNPN and CDR2 SVGIG (reference sequence). CDR3 nucleotides: TGTGCCTGGATAACGGGCCTTCAAGAGACCCAGTACTTC. It is translated as CAWITGLQETQYF.

The gene calls are TRBV9 and TRBJ2-5; 7 nucleotides match TRBD2. Germline assignment: CDR1 SGDLS and CDR2 YYNGEE. Unmatched junction bases numbered 14, after V lost 4 bases and J lost 5 bases. This CDR3 region has 16 residues. The CDR3 sequence is CASSPSGRVARETQYF. CDR3 in DNA: TGTGCCAGCAGCCCTAGCGGCAGGGTGGCACGGGAGACCCAGTACTTC.

The rearrangement links TRBV16 to TRBJ1-5; tentative D call: TRBD1 (5 bases). The V and J ends lost 7 bases and 1 base respectively, with 14 bases between them. CDR3 length equals 15 residues. CDR1 is KGHSY, CDR2 FQNENV, per germline. CDR3 sequence (DNA): TGTGCCAGCAAGATTGTCCGGGACAGCAATCAGCCCCAGCATTTT. Translating it yields CASKIVRDSNQPQHF.

The chain recombines TRBV6-5 with TRBJ1-6; 10 nucleotides agree with TRBD1. Germline CDR1 is MNHEY and CDR2 is SVGAGI. V trimming: 6 bases; J trimming: 9 bases; junction bases outside the gene matches: 5. CDR3 length: 14 amino acids. Here the CDR3 reads CASSRDRGVSPLHF. The CDR3, as DNA: TGTGCCAGCAGCCGGGACAGGGGTGTTTCACCCCTCCACTTT.

The rearrangement uses TRBV15 and TRBJ1-4; 7 nucleotides agree with TRBD1. This CDR3 spans 12 amino acids. Germline V gene sequence: CDR1 LNHNV, CDR2 YYDKDF (reference sequence). J lost 3 bases, V lost 8 bases, and 0 bases had no gene match. The CDR3, as DNA: TGTGCCACCCAGGGGGCTAATGAAAAACTGTTTTTT. It specifies CATQGANEKLFF. Variable domain in full (rest from reference TRBV15 and TRBJ1-4): DAMVIQNPRYQVTQFGKPVTLSCSQTLNHNVMYWYQQKSSQAPKLLFHYYDKDFNNEADTPDNFQSRRPNTSFCFLDIRSPGLGDTAMYLCATQGANEKLFFGSGTQLSVL.

In DNA form, the CDR3 reads TGTGCCAGTAGTAAGGGCGGGAGCTCCTACGAGCAGTACTTC. It translates to CASSKGGSSYEQYF. This chain uses TRBV19 with TRBJ2-7; 7 bases map to TRBD2. The CDR3 covers 14 residues. Germline CDR1 reads LNHDA; CDR2 reads SQIVND (reference sequence). Germline trimming cut 4 bases from V and 0 bases from J; bases unmatched to any gene: 3.

This clone was counted once. The chain employs TRBV12-2 and TRBJ2-7; the D segment call TRBD2 is taken from the table without a DNA check. TRBV12-2 constitutes a pseudogene. CDR3 length: 16 residues. CDR3 amino acids: CASRTGRELRSYEQYF. For the CDR3, the DNA is TGTGCAAGTCGTACGGGCCGGGAGTTAAGGTCCTACGAGCAGTACTTC.

The CDR3 region is CASHRDLPAGELFF. CDR3 DNA: TGCGCCTCCCACCGGGACCTTCCGGCCGGGGAGCTGTTTTTT. The chain combines TRBV5-1 with TRBJ2-2, with D perhaps given as TRBD1 or TRBD2 (5 bases each). This CDR3 is built from 14 residues. The V end was cut by 10 bases, the J end by 6 bases, with 19 bases between. Germline assignment: CDR1 SGHRS and CDR2 YFSETQ.

The rearrangement joins TRBV5-1 to TRBJ2-5; D is possibly TRBD1 (6 bases). Trimming cost V 0 bases and J 3 bases, with 15 bases left between them. The CDR3 covers 16 residues. Germline V lookup: CDR1 SGHRS, CDR2 YFSETQ. Written as DNA, the CDR3 is TGCGCCAGCAGCTTGGCCTTGGGGGCTGGGGAAGAGACCCAGTACTTC. Its translation: CASSLALGAGEETQYF.

This clone was counted a single time. This chain links TRBV14 with TRBJ2-5; D ambiguous. The ends were cut back, 0 bases at V and 5 bases at J, with 4 bases in the middle. The germline V gene has CDR1 SGHDN and CDR2 FVKESK. CDR3 length: 12 residues. The CDR3 DNA is TGTGCCAGCAGCCAAGATTTTGAGACCCAGTACTTC. Amino acid sequence: CASSQDFETQYF.

This chain's CDR3 is CASSLFRLAGEETQYF. The CDR3 DNA follows: TGTGCCAGCAGTTTATTTCGACTAGCGGGAGAGGAGACCCAGTACTTC. This chain links TRBV27 with TRBJ2-5; 12 bases map to TRBD2. Trimming cost V 1 base and J 5 bases; bases outside gene matches: 5. From germline, CDR1 is MNHEY and CDR2 SMNVEV (reference sequence). The CDR3 totals 16 residues.

V gene TRBV5-6 combines with J gene TRBJ2-3; 12 nucleotides match TRBD1. This CDR3 comprises 17 residues. The germline CDR1 and CDR2 sequences are SGHDT and YYEEEE. The junction had 3 bases not matched to a gene; V was cut back by 0 bases and J by 1 base. CDR3 coding DNA: TGTGCCAGCAGCTTGGGGGACAGGGGGCTGGGCACAGATACGCAGTATTTT. Translating it yields CASSLGDRGLGTDTQYF.

Of note for this clone: The same CDR3 is also encoded by other DNA sequences in this sample. The chain couples TRBV5-1 to TRBJ2-3; the D is unclear. Germline V gives CDR1 SGHRS, CDR2 YFSETQ. The CDR3 loop spans 14 amino acids. Trimming cost V 2 bases and J 2 bases, with 9 bases left between them. The CDR3 sequence is CASSLGQTTDTQYF. In DNA form, the CDR3 reads TGCGCCAGCAGCTTAGGGCAGACCACAGATACGCAGTATTTT.

The chain carries TRBV6-5 and TRBJ2-7, with TRBD1 matching over 8 bases. The trim removed 2 bases at V and 2 bases at J, leaving 8 bases unmatched. CDR3 length: 16 residues. The germline CDR1 and CDR2 sequences are MNHEY and SVGAGI. This CDR3 is CASSYGRTGNPYEQYF. CDR3 bases: TGTGCCAGCAGTTACGGGCGGACAGGGAACCCCTACGAGCAGTACTTC.

The J gene is TRBJ2-5, the V gene TRBV9; tentative D call: TRBD2 (7 bases). Germline values: CDR1 SGDLS, CDR2 YYNGEE. The V gene lost 0 bases and the J gene lost 2 bases, with 17 bases spanning the gap. The CDR3 is made up of 17 amino acids. This CDR3 is CASSVGQRGGGQETQYF. CDR3 DNA: TGTGCCAGCAGCGTAGGCCAGCGGGGAGGGGGGCAAGAGACCCAGTACTTC.

The chain joins TRBV5-1 to TRBJ2-7; D uncertain. Deletions cut 0 bases from V and 2 bases from J, with 12 bases between. The CDR3 totals 15 residues. Germline V gene lookup returns CDR1 SGHRS and CDR2 YFSETQ. The CDR3 protein is CASSLVVGHAYEQYF. CDR3 in DNA: TGCGCCAGCAGCTTGGTTGTGGGCCATGCCTACGAGCAGTACTTC.

This rearrangement joins TRBV27 to TRBJ2-7, with D hard to call. The germline V gene has CDR1 MNHEY and CDR2 SMNVEV (reference sequence). The CDR3 consists of 14 residues. Trimming shortened V by 0 bases and J by 0 bases, and 6 bases separated the two germline ends. The CDR3 bases are TGTGCCAGCAGTTTATCCGGAAGCTCCTACGAGCAGTACTTC. Amino acid sequence: CASSLSGSSYEQYF.

V usage is TRBV5-4 and J usage is TRBJ1-6, with a possible D match to TRBD1 (6 bases). The V end lost 0 bases, the J end lost 6 bases, and 10 bases lay between the germline ends. Germline V gene sequence: CDR1 SGHNT, CDR2 YYREEE (reference sequence). The CDR3 extends over 15 amino acids. The CDR3 nucleotides read TGTGCCAGCAGCTTGGCTTCCAGGGGTAATTCACCCCTCCACTTT. Amino acid sequence: CASSLASRGNSPLHF.